This passage covers 10 T cell receptor beta chains from one sample sequenced in a study of sequential checkpoint blockade in melanoma. Libraries were prepared by immunoSEQ multiplex PCR; TCRdb keeps only in-frame clonotypes and omits some of them. Of about 38,000 clones in the sample, more than 70% were seen once. The treatment: randomized to nivolumab then ipilimumab (arm A) or the reverse (arm B). Sequencing was performed on CD8+ T cells sorted from blood (inferred from file names), taken from a patient given nivolumab and ipilimumab in sequence. All receptors come from a human donor with melanoma.

J is TRBJ2-7 and V is TRBV19; D perhaps matches TRBD1 (5 bases). V was clipped by 1 base and J by 2 bases, with 9 bases between them. Germline V CDR1 and CDR2: LNHDA, SQIVND (reference sequence). The CDR3 sequence is 14 residues long. CDR3 sequence reads: CASSIGGAPYEQYV. The CDR3 nucleotides are TGTGCCAGTAGTATAGGGGGCGCTCCCTACGAGCAGTACGTC.

The V and J genes are TRBV27 and TRBJ2-2, with D hard to call. This CDR3 has 14 residues. Trimming shortened V by 4 bases and J by 6 bases, and 12 bases separated the two germline ends. Germline CDR1 and CDR2: MNHEY and SMNVEV (reference sequence). This CDR3 is CASSSAVAPGELFF. In nucleotides, the CDR3 is TGTGCCAGCAGTTCCGCGGTTGCACCCGGGGAGCTGTTTTTT.

The rearrangement joins TRBV7-9 to TRBJ2-3, with 10 positions matching TRBD2. CDR3 size: 16 residues. CDR1 is SEHNR and CDR2 is FQNEAQ in the germline V gene (reference sequence). V lost 4 bases, J lost 4 bases, and 8 bases stayed unmatched. The CDR3 is CASSSLAGAPPDTQYF. CDR3 DNA: TGTGCCAGCAGCTCGCTAGCGGGAGCCCCCCCAGATACGCAGTATTTT.

V usage is TRBV2 and J usage is TRBJ2-5, with TRBD2 identical over 9 bases. The V gene's germline CDR1 is SNHLY and CDR2 FYNNEI. The CDR3 has 15 residues. V shed 3 bases, J shed 5 bases, and the junction held 7 bases outside the gene matches. The CDR3 loop reads CASSDPAGGYETQYF. The CDR3, as DNA: TGTGCCAGCAGTGACCCGGCGGGAGGGTACGAGACCCAGTACTTC.

This chain links TRBV4-1 with TRBJ2-3; 15 nucleotides line up with TRBD2. The CDR3 runs to 18 residues. CDR1 MGHRA and CDR2 YSYEKL come from the germline V gene. The junction had 3 bases not matched to a gene; V was cut back by 0 bases and J by 2 bases. CDR3 sequence (DNA): TGCGCCAGCAGCCAAGAGGGACTAGCGGGAGGATCCACAGATACGCAGTATTTT. This gives the protein CASSQEGLAGGSTDTQYF.

The rearrangement uses TRBV7-9 and TRBJ1-4; tentatively, D is TRBD1 (6 bases). V dropped 0 bases and J dropped 0 bases, with 17 bases sitting between them. The germline V gene has CDR1 SEHNR and CDR2 FQNEAQ (reference sequence). The CDR3 length is 19 residues. This CDR3 reads CASSLALGRTDATNEKLFF. CDR3 coding DNA: TGTGCCAGCAGCTTAGCGTTGGGGCGGACAGATGCAACTAATGAAAAACTGTTTTTT.

This clone appeared a single time. The chain carries TRBV5-4 and TRBJ1-2; no definite D call. The germline V gene encodes CDR1 SGHNT and CDR2 YYREEE (reference sequence). Trimming shortened V by 4 bases and J by 8 bases, and 18 bases separated the two germline ends. CDR3 size: 14 residues. This CDR3 is CASSDRPDLGGYTF. The CDR3 bases are TGTGCCAGCAGCGATAGACCCGACTTAGGAGGCTACACCTTC.

This CDR3 reads CASSLTPGTPLDEQYF. The CDR3 nucleotides read TGTGCCAGCAGCCTAACCCCCGGGACTCCCTTGGACGAGCAGTACTTC. The rearrangement uses TRBV5-6 and TRBJ2-7, with a possible D match to TRBD2 (6 bases). The germline CDR1 and CDR2 sequences are SGHDT and YYEEEE. V lost 4 bases, J lost 5 bases, and 22 bases lay in between. The CDR3 loop spans 16 amino acids. Looking up the rest from reference TRBV5-6 and TRBJ2-7 gives the full variable domain: DAGVTQSPTHLIKTRGQQVTLRCSPKSGHDTVSWYQQALGQGPQFIFQYYEEEERQRGNFPDRFSGHQFPNYSSELNVNALLLGDSALYLCASSLTPGTPLDEQYFGPGTRLTVT.

The chain recombines TRBV6-6 with TRBJ2-2; the D gene is possibly TRBD1 (5 bases). Trimming shortened V by 2 bases and J by 6 bases, and 10 bases separated the two germline ends. The CDR3 is 14 amino acids. Germline values: CDR1 MNHNY, CDR2 SVGAGI (reference sequence). CDR3 protein: CASSYKGWSGELFF. In DNA, the CDR3 is TGTGCCAGCAGTTACAAGGGGTGGTCCGGGGAGCTGTTTTTT.

This chain connects TRBV27 to TRBJ2-5; 10 bases line up with TRBD2. The J call may be mistaken, given a closer DNA end match to TRBJ2-7. The CDR3 is made up of 15 amino acids. Per the germline V gene, CDR1 is MNHEY and CDR2 is SMNVEV (reference sequence). The CDR3 region is CASSPLAGPSYEQYF. The CDR3 DNA is TGTGCCAGCAGTCCACTAGCGGGGCCCTCCTACGAGCAGTACTTC.